Shown below are 24 T cell receptor beta chains from a single sample sequenced in a study of CD8+ T cells in alopecia areata. Extracted RNA was reverse transcribed into cDNA, the sequencing template. Libraries were prepared by immunoSEQ multiplex PCR; TCRdb keeps only in-frame clonotypes and omits some of them. The sample carries hundreds of thousands of clones, 50% to 75% recorded once. Treatment described: oral pan-JAK inhibitor, 5-10 mg twice daily. Sequenced here: CD4+ T cells sorted from blood, sampled at approximately week 51, from a patient treated with tofacitinib. All receptors come from a human donor with alopecia areata.

The chain has TRBV5-1 and TRBJ2-2, with D hard to call. This CDR3 has 13 amino acids. V was trimmed by 4 bases and J by 4 bases, leaving 8 bases between them. CDR1 is SGHRS, CDR2 YFSETQ, per germline. The CDR3 bases are TGCGCCAGCAGCGCTGATTCCACCGGGGAGCTGTTTTTT. Amino acids: CASSADSTGELFF.

The gene calls are TRBV2 and TRBJ2-3; unclear D gene. V was clipped by 4 bases and J by 9 bases, with 14 bases between them. Germline assignment: CDR1 SNHLY and CDR2 FYNNEI. The CDR3 runs 13 residues. Written as DNA, the CDR3 is TGTGCCAGCAGTGGCCCGATGGGGAACACGCAGTATTTT. This encodes CASSGPMGNTQYF.

This clone was counted only a few times. This rearrangement joins TRBV27 to TRBJ2-7, with D tentatively TRBD1 (5 bases). V lost 9 bases to trimming and J lost 12 bases, with 9 bases between them. This CDR3 is 8 amino acids long. Germline V gene sequence: CDR1 MNHEY, CDR2 SMNVEV (reference sequence). The CDR3 spells CARVGRYF. The CDR3 DNA reads as TGTGCCAGGGTGGGGCGGTACTTC.

This clone was counted between two and nine times. The V gene is TRBV5-1, the J gene TRBJ2-5, with D possibly being TRBD2 (6 bases). V lost 0 bases and J 5 bases, leaving 20 bases between the germline ends. The CDR3 has 17 residues. The germline V gene has CDR1 SGHRS and CDR2 YFSETQ. The DNA for the CDR3 is TGCGCCAGCAGCTTGGCCGGGGACTTACCAAATGGGGAGACCCAGTACTTC. It is translated as CASSLAGDLPNGETQYF.

About this clone: The junction departs from germline at one end; a sequencing error may be responsible. The chain joins TRBV7-7 to TRBJ1-1, with D unclear. The CDR3 extends over 14 amino acids. Germline CDR1 reads SSHAT; CDR2 reads FNYEAQ (reference sequence). The DNA of the CDR3 is TGTGCTAGCAGCTTAGATCCGGCCAGCACTGAAGCTTTCTTT. It encodes CASSLDPASTEAFF.

The V and J genes are TRBV29-1 and TRBJ2-5; tentatively, D is TRBD1 (5 bases). V was cut by 3 bases and J by 2 bases, with 7 bases left in between. Looked up from germline, CDR1 is SQVTM and CDR2 is ANQGSEA. The CDR3 length is 12 residues. Here the CDR3 DNA reads TGCAGCGTTGAGAGACAGCAAGAGACCCAGTACTTC. This encodes CSVERQQETQYF.

This clone showed up just a few times. The V call is TRBV25-1, the J call TRBJ1-6; weak D call: TRBD1 (5 bases). Germline V CDR1 and CDR2: MGHDK, SYGVNS. V dropped 5 bases and J dropped 10 bases, with 21 bases sitting between them. The CDR3 extends over 16 amino acids. CDR3 nucleotide sequence: TGTGCCAGCAGTCTCGAAACGGGATCTAGGGGATCACCCCTCCACTTT. It translates to CASSLETGSRGSPLHF.

The V and J genes are TRBV6-5 and TRBJ1-4, with 8 bases fitting TRBD1. Trimming at V came to 6 bases and at J to 4 bases, leaving 4 bases not matched to a gene. From germline, CDR1 is MNHEY and CDR2 SVGAGI. The CDR3 has 14 amino acids. The CDR3 sequence: CASSPGQDNEKLFF. CDR3 bases: TGTGCCAGCAGCCCGGGACAGGATAATGAAAAACTGTTTTTT.

The chain uses TRBV2 and TRBJ2-5; D possibly corresponds to TRBD2 (6 bases). This CDR3 has 13 amino acids. V was cut by 4 bases and J by 5 bases, with 11 bases left in between. From germline, CDR1 is SNHLY and CDR2 FYNNEI. Written as DNA, the CDR3 is TGTGCCAGCAGTGTTGTAGGAGGGGAGACCCAGTACTTC. As protein: CASSVVGGETQYF.

V gene TRBV29-1 combines with J gene TRBJ1-1; 8 bases agree with TRBD1. J lost 1 base, V lost 7 bases, and 2 bases had no gene match. The CDR3 is 12 residues long. The germline V gene has CDR1 SQVTM and CDR2 ANQGSEA. The CDR3 spells CSAGTGNTEAFF. DNA of the CDR3: TGCAGCGCTGGGACAGGGAACACTGAAGCTTTCTTT.

This clone was detected only a few times. In the same sample, other DNA sequences code for this CDR3. The gene calls are TRBV7-9 and TRBJ2-3; no clear D gene. The germline V and J ends were trimmed by 5 bases and 0 bases, with 3 bases remaining between them. The germline gives CDR1 SEHNR, CDR2 FQNEAQ (reference sequence). The CDR3 consists of 12 residues. The CDR3 nucleotides read TGTGCCAGCAGCCCCAGCACAGATACGCAGTATTTT. This translates into CASSPSTDTQYF.

This clone has a handful of counts. The CDR3: CASDGNTGELFF. The CDR3 coding sequence is TGTGCTAGCGACGGAAACACCGGGGAGCTGTTTTTT. The chain joins TRBV12-5 to TRBJ2-2, with D unresolved. The CDR3 consists of 12 residues. Germline CDR1 and CDR2: LGHNT and FRNRAP. The V end was cut by 9 bases, the J end by 2 bases, with 7 bases between.

V is TRBV6-5 and J is TRBJ2-2, with D possibly being TRBD1 (6 bases). V shed 4 bases and J shed 1 base, with 10 bases lying between them. This CDR3 spans 15 amino acids. Germline CDR1 and CDR2: MNHEY and SVGAGI. The CDR3, as DNA: TGTGCCAGCAGTTGGACAGCTTTGAACACCGGGGAGCTGTTTTTT. Amino acids: CASSWTALNTGELFF.

Here the CDR3 reads CAWMGQGRDTIYF. Here the CDR3 DNA reads TGTGCCTGGATGGGACAGGGTCGGGACACCATATATTTT. The chain uses TRBV30 and TRBJ1-3; 9 nucleotides align to TRBD1. CDR1 is GTSNPN and CDR2 is SVGIG in the germline V gene (reference sequence). Trimming removed 4 bases from V and 8 bases from J; junction bases left unmatched: 6. The CDR3 is 13 amino acids.

This clone was seen a few times. The CDR3 nucleotides are TGTGCCAGCGCGTCACAGGCCAACGTCCTGACTTTC. Translation gives CASASQANVLTF. J is TRBJ2-6 and V is TRBV2; no clear D. CDR3 size: 12 residues. Germline V gives CDR1 SNHLY, CDR2 FYNNEI. Trimming took 8 bases from V and 6 from J, leaving 8 bases between them.

The rearrangement uses TRBV2 and TRBJ1-1, with 7 bases fitting TRBD1. The CDR3 loop spans 15 amino acids. V gave up 8 bases and J gave up 1 base; unmatched junction bases: 10. The germline gives CDR1 SNHLY, CDR2 FYNNEI. This CDR3 is CASLWDRPPNTEAFF. The CDR3 DNA sequence: TGTGCCAGCCTGTGGGACAGACCCCCGAACACTGAAGCTTTCTTT.

CDR3 coding DNA: TGTGCCAGCAGCCCTGGGAGCCCCGGGGGAGAGACCCAGTACTTC. It codes for CASSPGSPGGETQYF. The V call is TRBV7-8, the J call TRBJ2-5; possibly TRBD2 for D (6 bases). This CDR3 has 15 amino acids. The V and J ends lost 5 bases and 4 bases respectively, with 17 bases between them. Looked up from germline, CDR1 is SGHVS and CDR2 is FQNEAQ.

This chain connects TRBV9 to TRBJ1-1; a weak D match, TRBD1 (5 bases). The CDR3 consists of 15 residues. Trimming shortened V by 3 bases and J by 1 base, and 13 bases separated the two germline ends. Germline CDR1 is SGDLS and CDR2 is YYNGEE. CDR3 in DNA: TGTGCCAGCAGCGAGGAGCAGGGATGGAACACTGAAGCTTTCTTT. Protein: CASSEEQGWNTEAFF.

The chain has TRBV7-9 and TRBJ1-6; D remains unclear. Trimming stripped 2 bases from V and 7 bases from J, with 9 bases between. Looked up from germline, CDR1 is SEHNR and CDR2 is FQNEAQ (reference sequence). CDR3 length: 14 amino acids. The CDR3 coding sequence is TGTGCCAGCAGCTTAACGGCGCGGAATTCACCCCTCCACTTT. Amino acids: CASSLTARNSPLHF. Complete variable domain (other parts from reference TRBV7-9 and TRBJ1-6): DTGVSQNPRHKITKRGQNVTFRCDPISEHNRLYWYRQTLGQGPEFLTYFQNEAQLEKSRLLSDRFSAERPKGSFSTLEIQRTEQGDSAMYLCASSLTARNSPLHFGNGTRLTVT.

This chain connects TRBV15 to TRBJ2-5; possible D gene TRBD2, 5 bases. CDR1 and CDR2 from the germline V gene are LNHNV and YYDKDF (reference sequence). This CDR3 is 14 amino acids long. The germline V and J ends were trimmed by 1 base and 5 bases, with 11 bases remaining between them. The CDR3 here is CATSRGGGGETQYF. The CDR3 nucleotides read TGTGCCACCAGCAGAGGAGGAGGTGGGGAGACCCAGTACTTC.

V usage is TRBV27 and J usage is TRBJ2-2; 8 positions agree with TRBD2. The CDR3 totals 15 residues. The junction had 6 bases not matched to a gene; V was cut back by 5 bases and J by 4 bases. Germline CDR1 reads MNHEY; CDR2 reads SMNVEV (reference sequence). CDR3 bases: TGTGCCAGCAGTACTAGCGGAGACCTCACCGGGGAGCTGTTTTTT. This sequence encodes CASSTSGDLTGELFF.

The CDR3 nucleotides read TGCGCCAGCAGCTTGGCCGAGAGTACGGGGACCCAGTACTTC. Translation: CASSLAESTGTQYF. The chain joins TRBV5-1 to TRBJ2-5; D is undetermined. The V and J ends lost 0 bases and 7 bases respectively, with 13 bases between them. CDR1 and CDR2 from the germline V gene are SGHRS and YFSETQ. The CDR3 contains 14 residues.

V gene TRBV18 combines with J gene TRBJ2-5; no firm D call. Germline assignment: CDR1 KGHSH and CDR2 LQKENI. Trimming cost V 3 bases and J 5 bases, with 16 bases left between them. This CDR3 contains 15 residues. As DNA, the CDR3 is TGTGCCAGCTCACCTCCGGCACTCCCCCGGGAGACCCAGTACTTC. Translated, it gives CASSPPALPRETQYF.

The gene calls are TRBV29-1 and TRBJ1-2, with TRBD1 matching 8 bases. The CDR3 contains 12 residues. V lost 7 bases and J lost 7; bases outside the gene matches: 8. Looked up from germline, CDR1 is SQVTM and CDR2 is ANQGSEA. In nucleotides, the CDR3 is TGCAGCGCCCAAGGGACAGGAGGTGGCTACACCTTC. It specifies CSAQGTGGGYTF.